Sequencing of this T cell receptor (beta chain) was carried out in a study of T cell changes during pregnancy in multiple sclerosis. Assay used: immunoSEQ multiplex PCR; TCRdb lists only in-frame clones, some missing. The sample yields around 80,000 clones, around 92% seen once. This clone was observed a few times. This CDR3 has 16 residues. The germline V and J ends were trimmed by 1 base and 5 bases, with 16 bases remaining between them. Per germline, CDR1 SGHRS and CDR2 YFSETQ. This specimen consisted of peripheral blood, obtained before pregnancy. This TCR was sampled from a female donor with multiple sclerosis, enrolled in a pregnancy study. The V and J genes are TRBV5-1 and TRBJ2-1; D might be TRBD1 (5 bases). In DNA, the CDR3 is TGCGCCAGCAGCTTGTCCCCAGGGCAAAGAAACAATGAGCAGTTCTTC. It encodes CASSLSPGQRNNEQFF. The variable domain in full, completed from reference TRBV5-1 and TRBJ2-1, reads KAGVTQTPRYLIKTRGQQVTLSCSPISGHRSVSWYQQTPGQGLQFLFEYFSETQRNKGNFPGRFSGRQFSNSRSEMNVSTLELGDSALYLCASSLSPGQRNNEQFFGPGTRLTVL.